This T cell receptor beta chain emerged from a study of identical twins. Points from the study as a whole: Donors were not followed over many years; analysis was cross-sectional.

A word on this clonotype: Its antigen is unidentified.

Unique molecular identifiers were present on the cDNA, and a universal primer site came from template switching. TCRdb used MiXCR to reprocess the 5' RACE reads, holding one entry per CDR3 protein. The sample lists roughly 350,000 distinct CDR3 sequences; about 12% were seen once. Trimming removed 7 bases from V and 9 bases from J; junction bases left unmatched: 6. CDR3 size: 14 residues. Per the germline V gene, CDR1 is LNHDA and CDR2 is SQIVND (reference sequence). Everyone who donated was a healthy Caucasian. These records were also assigned to another study, of yellow fever vaccine responses in identical twins.

This receptor was identified in a young woman in good health. The sequenced sample consisted of CD8+ T cells sorted from blood. The chain is built from TRBV19 and TRBJ2-4; 13 bases are a match to TRBD2. Written as DNA, the CDR3 is TGTGCCAGTACCCCGGGACTAGCGGGACCCATTCAGTACTTC. This gives the protein CASTPGLAGPIQYF.